The next 3 T cell receptor beta chains were all read from a single sample in a study of T cells in localized non-small cell lung cancer. Measured with immunoSEQ multiplex PCR; TCRdb has only the in-frame clones, and not every one. The sample records fewer than 20,000 clones, about 85% being singletons. The material was peripheral blood, obtained before any cancer treatment. These receptors originate from a male donor aged 60 or over with stage I lung adenocarcinoma.

The table lists this clone with a count of one. For the CDR3, the DNA is TGTGCCAGCAGTTCCAGGGTTGGACAGTGGAACACTGAAGCTTTCTTT. Encoded protein: CASSSRVGQWNTEAFF. V is TRBV28 and J is TRBJ1-1; the D gene is possibly TRBD1 (6 bases). Between the trimmed V and J ends, which lost 4 bases and 1 base, there was a span of 16 bases. CDR1 MDHEN and CDR2 SYDVKM come from the germline V gene. The CDR3 totals 16 residues. The variable domain in full, completed from reference TRBV28 and TRBJ1-1, reads DVKVTQSSRYLVKRTGEKVFLECVQDMDHENMFWYRQDPGLGLRLIYFSYDVKMKEKGDIPEGYSVSREKKERFSLILESASTNQTSMYLCASSSRVGQWNTEAFFGQGTRLTVV.

The chain couples TRBV28 to TRBJ2-5, with D hard to call. This CDR3 comprises 15 residues. Between the trimmed V and J ends, which lost 1 base and 2 bases, there was a span of 11 bases. The germline gives CDR1 MDHEN, CDR2 SYDVKM. CDR3 residues: CASSLYTSPQETQYF. CDR3 nucleotides: TGTGCCAGCAGTTTATACACGTCACCGCAAGAGACCCAGTACTTC.

The genes are TRBV5-4 and TRBJ2-5; 10 nucleotides line up with TRBD1. The CDR3 sequence is 14 residues long. The germline V gene encodes CDR1 SGHNT and CDR2 YYREEE (reference sequence). The trim removed 4 bases at V and 5 bases at J, leaving 5 bases unmatched. In nucleotides, the CDR3 is TGTGCCAGCAGCCAGGGACAGGGGAGGGAGACCCAGTACTTC. Protein sequence: CASSQGQGRETQYF.